This is a list of T cell receptor beta chains from one sample in a study of monozygotic twins with inflammatory bowel disease. No DNA is given; TCRdb re-called the 5' RACE reads and lists each CDR3 protein once. The sample includes 350,000 to 500,000 distinct CDR3 sequences. Sequenced material: blood. The receptor source for this set is a human donor with ulcerative colitis or Crohn's disease, or a healthy co-twin of an affected twin (not recorded which). Each CDR3 is given with its conserved first and last residue.

j_gene | v_gene | CDR3aa
TRBJ2-7 | TRBV19 | CASSSRGGPYEQYF
TRBJ2-1 | TRBV20-1 | CSARDTQTYNEQFF
TRBJ1-1 | TRBV6-2/TRBV6-3 | CASSYSTPALGENTEAFF
TRBJ2-7 | TRBV10-2 | CASRRAGGPYEQYF
TRBJ2-1 | TRBV12-3/TRBV12-4 | CASSPRTGSFSYNEQFF
TRBJ1-1 | TRBV7-6 | CASSDTQAKILNTEAFF
TRBJ2-7 | TRBV20-1 | CSAHLAGSSYEQYF
TRBJ2-7 | TRBV7-9 | CASSLGPSGETYEQYF
TRBJ2-2 | TRBV5-1 | CASSPRQGKAGELFF
TRBJ1-4 | TRBV20-1 | CSARRGTADEKLFF
TRBJ2-7 | TRBV11-2 | CASSLVGGQRLSSYEQYF
TRBJ2-4 | TRBV11-3 | CASSDAKKGNIQYF
TRBJ2-1 | TRBV18 | CASSPGASGKNYNEQFF
TRBJ2-1 | TRBV7-8 | CASRFGQGSYNEQFF
TRBJ1-2 | TRBV2 | CASRLAGGASNGYTF
TRBJ2-7 | TRBV4-3 | CASSQHYGTTYEQYF
TRBJ2-7 | TRBV12-3/TRBV12-4 | CASSPGPPRVYEQYF
TRBJ2-3 | TRBV19 | CASSIGATSGSGTDTQYF
TRBJ2-1 | TRBV7-3 | CASSLTAGLALNEQFF
TRBJ2-1 | TRBV7-9 | CASSLPGTGGNEQFF
TRBJ1-5 | TRBV28 | CASKPGFSNQPQHF
TRBJ2-3 | TRBV5-1 | CASRGSGTKDTQYF
TRBJ1-1 | TRBV7-9 | CASSLGETGTEAFF
TRBJ2-3 | TRBV7-2 | CASSLFSGQGSAQYF
TRBJ1-1 | TRBV5-6 | CASSWTAGLSEAFF
TRBJ1-1 | TRBV2 | CASSEGFPDTEAFF
TRBJ1-2 | TRBV20-1 | CSASQGRGYTF
TRBJ1-2 | TRBV30 | CAWRQPFGEAF
TRBJ2-1 | TRBV12-3/TRBV12-4 | CASSLSPGLAGAVNEQFF
TRBJ2-7 | TRBV5-5 | CASSPGQGLYEQYF